These 15 T cell receptor beta chains were sequenced from one sample in a study of blood T cell repertoires in COVID-19. Measured with immunoSEQ multiplex PCR; TCRdb has only the in-frame clones, and not every one. The sample includes a few hundred thousand clones, 80% to 90% seen only once; the top ten take around 1.5%. The source material was peripheral blood. All receptors come from a woman aged 35 to 49 who had recovered from COVID-19.

The gene calls are TRBV3-1 (or the pseudogene TRBV3-2) and TRBJ1-4, with 10 bases identical to TRBD1. The V gene's germline CDR1 is LGHDT and CDR2 YNNKEL (reference sequence). J was trimmed by 0 bases and V by 6 bases; bases with no gene match: 4. The CDR3 has 16 residues. Written as DNA, the CDR3 is TGTGCCAGCAGGTCGACAGGGGGCGCAACTAATGAAAAACTGTTTTTT. Its protein is CASRSTGGATNEKLFF.

The gene calls are TRBV7-9 and TRBJ2-1; 9 positions match TRBD1. The junction had 7 bases not matched to a gene; V was cut back by 4 bases and J by 9 bases. CDR1 and CDR2 from the germline V gene are SEHNR and FQNEAQ (reference sequence). The CDR3 is made up of 14 amino acids. The CDR3 DNA is TGTGCCAGCAGCTATCACCCACAGGGGGCTGAGCAGTTCTTC. It translates to CASSYHPQGAEQFF.

V is TRBV4-3 and J is TRBJ2-2; TRBD1 might be the D (6 bases). Germline V gene lookup returns CDR1 LGHNA and CDR2 YSLEER. The CDR3 is 17 residues long. Between the trimmed V and J ends, which lost 4 bases and 2 bases, there was a span of 17 bases. Here the CDR3 DNA reads TGCGCCAGCAGCCTAATCAGGGGCGGTTTAAACACCGGGGAGCTGTTTTTT. Encoded protein: CASSLIRGGLNTGELFF.

The CDR3: CAISESASQETQYF. CDR3 coding DNA: TGTGCCATCAGTGAGTCGGCCAGCCAAGAGACCCAGTACTTC. The V call is TRBV10-3, the J call TRBJ2-5; D is undetermined. This CDR3 is 14 amino acids long. V was cut by 0 bases and J by 1 base, with 6 bases left in between. Germline CDR1 ENHRY, CDR2 SYGVKD.

V usage is TRBV7-2 and J usage is TRBJ1-1; 8 nucleotides match TRBD1. V shed 4 bases, J shed 4 bases, and the junction held 5 bases outside the gene matches. The CDR3 runs to 14 residues. Germline CDR1 reads SGHTA; CDR2 reads FQGNSA. This chain's CDR3 is CASSSGTGVTEAFF. The CDR3 DNA follows: TGTGCCAGCAGCTCCGGGACAGGAGTCACTGAAGCTTTCTTT.

This sequence joins TRBV11-3 and TRBJ2-1, with a possible D match to TRBD1 (6 bases). There are 14 residues in the CDR3. Between the trimmed V and J ends, which lost 3 bases and 1 base, there was a span of 7 bases. CDR1 is SGHNT, CDR2 YENEEA, per germline. CDR3 sequence: CASSLGASYNEQFF. CDR3 sequence (DNA): TGTGCCAGCAGCTTGGGGGCTTCCTACAATGAGCAGTTCTTC.

The rearrangement uses TRBV29-1 and TRBJ1-2; D is unclear. Trimming cost V 4 bases and J 7 bases, with 10 bases left between them. Germline V CDR1 and CDR2: SQVTM, ANQGSEA. The CDR3 totals 11 residues. The CDR3: CSVADWSGYTF. The CDR3 coding sequence is TGCAGCGTTGCTGACTGGAGTGGCTACACCTTC.

This clone was found once. The V gene is TRBV7-9, the J gene TRBJ1-1; 10 positions agree with TRBD1. The CDR3 has 18 residues. Germline V CDR1 and CDR2: SEHNR, FQNEAQ (reference sequence). With 2 bases clipped from V and 3 bases from J, the junction kept 12 bases outside the gene matches. CDR3 residues: CASSLKGQGRVWDTEAFF. DNA for the CDR3: TGTGCCAGCAGCTTAAAGGGACAGGGGCGAGTGTGGGACACTGAAGCTTTCTTT.

The CDR3 DNA is TGTGCCAGCAGCGTAGGGCTCCAGAACACTGAAGCTTTCTTT. As protein: CASSVGLQNTEAFF. V usage is TRBV9 and J usage is TRBJ1-1; no firm D call. The CDR3 consists of 14 residues. V was clipped by 0 bases and J by 1 base, with 7 bases between them. Germline CDR1 SGDLS, CDR2 YYNGEE.

A few counts support this clone. The V gene is TRBV5-1, the J gene TRBJ1-2; TRBD1 aligns across 9 bases. Germline V gives CDR1 SGHRS, CDR2 YFSETQ. The CDR3 runs 13 residues. J gave up 6 bases and V 4 bases, and 4 bases lay outside the gene matches. CDR3 coding DNA: TGCGCCAGCAGCCGGACAGGGGAGGATGGCTACACCTTC. The encoded protein is CASSRTGEDGYTF.

Here the CDR3 reads CASLGGGTDTQYF. CDR3 sequence (DNA): TGTGCCAGCCTGGGAGGCGGCACAGATACGCAGTATTTT. This sequence joins TRBV7-9 and TRBJ2-3; D may be TRBD2 (6 bases). From germline, CDR1 is SEHNR and CDR2 FQNEAQ (reference sequence). Trimming shortened V by 8 bases and J by 1 base, and 10 bases separated the two germline ends. The CDR3 runs 13 residues.

The count of this clone is one. This chain connects TRBV30 to TRBJ2-5, with D maybe TRBD1 (5 bases). Germline V CDR1 and CDR2: GTSNPN, SVGIG (reference sequence). The CDR3 sequence is 16 residues long. V lost 2 bases to trimming and J lost 6 bases, with 22 bases between them. The CDR3, as DNA: TGTGCCTGGAGTCCCCTTGGGCAGGGTGTTTACCAGACCCAGTACTTC. Protein product: CAWSPLGQGVYQTQYF.

The chain uses TRBV11-2 and TRBJ2-5; D remains unclear. V lost 11 bases and J 0 bases, leaving 10 bases between the germline ends. CDR3 size: 12 residues. Germline assignment: CDR1 SGHAT and CDR2 FQNNGV. In nucleotides, the CDR3 is TGTGCCGACTCTGAAAACCAAGAGACCCAGTACTTC. Translating gives CADSENQETQYF.

The J gene is TRBJ1-3, the V gene TRBV3-1 (or the pseudogene TRBV3-2); D perhaps matches TRBD1 (5 bases). CDR1 LGHDT and CDR2 YNNKEL come from the germline V gene (reference sequence). With 3 bases removed from V and 8 bases from J, the gap between germline ends came to 23 bases. CDR3 length: 17 residues. CDR3 nucleotide sequence: TGTGCCAGCAGCCAGGGGGTCCCGGGACTCCGAGTAGACACCATATATTTT. Its protein is CASSQGVPGLRVDTIYF.

The V call is TRBV28, the J call TRBJ1-5; no reliable D call. The V gene's germline CDR1 is MDHEN and CDR2 SYDVKM. The length of the CDR3 is 15 residues. Deletions cut 8 bases from V and 0 bases from J, with 14 bases between. The CDR3 protein is CASGSTTYSNQPQHF. DNA for the CDR3: TGTGCCAGCGGGAGCACAACTTATAGCAATCAGCCCCAGCATTTT.